This T cell receptor beta chain was sequenced for a study of CD8+CD57+ T cells in acquired aplastic anemia. Study summary: The DNA of sorted CD4+ and CD8+ cells averaged approximately 3.3 ug.

The germline CDR1 and CDR2 sequences are SNHLY and FYNNEI. The CDR3 spans 15 residues. V was pared by 5 bases and J by 4 bases, with 12 bases between. Investigators profiled TCR beta VDJ and CDR3 from genomic DNA template. TCRdb itself ran the reads through MiXCR, one entry per CDR3 protein. The data show around 130,000 distinct CDR3 sequences, 48% seen once. This TCR derives from a human donor in good health, serving as a control. The chain uses TRBV2 and TRBJ2-6; D is perhaps TRBD1 (5 bases). The sequenced sample consisted of sorted CD4+, CD8+, or CD8+CD57+ T cells (not recorded which) from PBMCs. For the CDR3, the DNA is TGTGCCAGCAGTATTAGGGGAACCGGGGCCAACGTCCTGACTTTC. Its protein is CASSIRGTGANVLTF.